This T cell receptor (beta chain) is drawn from a study of cytomegalovirus exposure and HLA in healthy donors (TCRdb year 2017). With respect to the entire study: According to an earlier analysis of a few hundred of the donors, 150 million to 200 million T cells yielded roughly 100 million unique TCR beta sequences and 276 Gb of sequence data. To predict cytomegalovirus infection status, the study brought together high-throughput TCR immunosequencing, statistical association of individual TCRs with disease status, and machine learning. About five DR-DQ haplotypes were treated as single units for association and clustering because of strong linkage in the cohort. Using immunosequencing, the study profiled T cell repertoires from around 680 subjects and related those repertoires to cytomegalovirus serostatus. Across some 400 genotyped donors of the cohort, an average of about 250,000 unique TCR beta nucleotide sequences per donor were sequenced, and roughly 20% of those sequences were non-productive. To study patterns of TCR occurrence, a later analysis re-analyzed previously published TCR beta repertoires from more than 550 donors and added high-resolution HLA genotyping. All discovery cohort repertoires had been generated on a single sequencing platform. Rather than using new phenotypic data, the later analysis identified candidate immune exposures from TCR beta sequences and from how often those sequences occurred across donors. A separate validation cohort of approximately 120 different subjects was used in addition to the roughly 700-subject first cohort. Among the approximately 430 genotyped donors, approximately 82% belonged to the genetic ancestry cluster associated with self-reported Caucasian donors. Donor age, sex, ethnicity and CMV serostatus were compiled together with the repertoire data. The study was designed to test whether signatures of past pathogen exposure could be identified by cataloging public T cell receptors. Both class I and class II loci were covered by HLA typing, at four-digit resolution. Typing coverage differed by locus: A, B, C, DRB1 and DQB1 were typed in about 620-630 donors, DQA1 in roughly 500, DPA1 in around 580, and DPB1 in 450 to 480. Genome-wide SNP genotypes for about 55% of the roughly 670 donors were used in a later genetic analysis, which treated that subset as a discovery cohort. An earlier analysis of around 640 of the donors used high-throughput TCR beta sequencing to judge whether each TCR beta V gene segment behaved as functional or pseudogenic. An early release that covered about 600 HLA-typed donors contained about 300 gigabases of sequencing data and 75 million to 100 million unique TCR sequences.

Results and caveats for the whole study, not just this receptor: A later analysis associated 15,000 or so TCR beta sequences with specific HLA alleles at a false discovery rate of 0.05. Cytomegalovirus status was reported to be diagnosed by the classifier with high specificity and sensitivity in both the original and validation cohorts. The authors suggested that the approach could potentially be generalized to other disease states and immunological phenotypes. The study listed approximately 150 TCR beta chains as associated with cytomegalovirus. CMV serostatus was the only immune exposure information available for the cohort. Across donors, most TCR sequences were observed very rarely, whereas some public TCRs were present in many individuals. In a later analysis, most CMV-associated TCR beta chains were found to appear HLA-restricted, with HLA associations seemingly driven largely by CMV exposure. In an earlier analysis of 500 to 650 of the donors, most TCR beta V segments appeared in productive rearrangements about 90% or about 30% of the time, broadly matching IMGT annotations. An association between a missense DCLRE1C variant and V-gene and J-gene trimming of TCR beta chains was found in a later genetic analysis and replicated in an independent cohort. Presence/absence analyses assumed roughly uniform sequencing depth across donors, an assumption that may not hold. Compared with equally common non-associated chains, HLA-associated TCR beta chains in a later analysis were more clonally expanded and had lower generation probabilities. According to a later analysis, TCR association rates differed among HLA loci, with DRB1 alleles showing the most associated TCRs and HLA-C alleles showing the fewest. Because counts were too low, about 15 rarely observed V segments, including chromosome 9 orphons, were left out of the earlier analysis of about 500 of the donors. Because the 87-base-pair reads could not distinguish some IMGT-functional V segments, including TRBV6-2 and TRBV6-3, those segments were excluded. A further reported finding was that TCR beta sequences accurately predicted the HLA-A and HLA-B alleles for most subjects in the first cohort. In this cohort, only TCR beta chains were sequenced, and detectable features were limited by the absence of alpha or paired-chain data. In vitro tests confirmed that a few of the cytomegalovirus-associated TCR beta chains recognize cytomegalovirus antigens. A later genetic analysis reported fewer N-insertions in productive TCRs among donors in an Asian-associated ancestry cluster than the roughly 690-donor mean. Because some donors lacked HLA typing at each locus, the association tests relied only on the typed subset. In a later analysis, several top co-occurrence clusters were reported to appear linked to parvovirus B19, influenza, CMV and Epstein-Barr virus. Correlated functional status among segregating V segments might be attributable to linkage disequilibrium, but an unknown experimental factor could not be ruled out. A group of highly shared sequence variants was considered likely to be a technical artifact of the sequencing pipeline. When HLA alleles, especially DR and DQ, strongly co-occurred, TCR associations were difficult to assign to individual alleles.

The CDR3 has 15 amino acids, counting the end cysteine and phenylalanine. Left in the record is the CDR3 DNA by itself, 45 bases read in frame from the first base. Sequences LGHNA (CDR1) and YSLEER (CDR2) are obtained from the germline V gene. The V end loses 1 base and the J end loses 1 base, and a stretch of 10 bases separates them. In total, just over 650 healthy bone marrow donors made up the cohort. At the time of sampling, every cohort member was nominally healthy, though immune exposures that went unrecorded were likely present. The donor tested CMV seronegative, placing the donor among the roughly 340 seronegative members of the cohort. Each donor provided a peripheral blood sample, and peripheral blood mononuclear cells were used for TCR beta sequencing. Genomic DNA was extracted from the blood cell samples with the Qiagen DNeasy Blood Extraction Kit. Points on this clone: Its binding antigen is unknown. No clone much larger than this one lies a single base away; base qualities are absent.

Receptor libraries were prepared by the immunoSEQ multiplex PCR assay. A mixture of 60 forward primers for TCR Vbeta segments and 13 reverse primers for TCR Jbeta segments was used in the multiplex PCR. Amplification of the CDR3 region of rearranged TCR beta genes was performed with a multiplex PCR assay on genomic DNA. The amplified TCR beta libraries were sequenced on the Illumina HiSeq System as 87-base-pair reads. The paper's data handling went like this. Across the roughly 670 repertoires, a later analysis counted around 80 million unique TCR beta chains, 9.5 million to 12 million of which were shared by at least two donors. Raw reads were error-corrected and collapsed into unique sequences by a nearest-neighbor algorithm in which closely related sequences were merged to remove PCR and sequencing errors. CDR3 sequences were aligned to IMGT reference sequences to assign V, D and J gene segments. For a sequence to be retained, at least a six-nucleotide match to both a V gene segment and a J gene segment was required. Rearrangements were called productive when the CDR3 lacked stop codons and stayed in frame with V and J; all others were non-productive. Following IMGT convention, CDR3 was defined as the stretch from the second conserved V-encoded cysteine to the conserved J-encoded phenylalanine. Sequences without an unambiguous match to a single V gene segment were excluded from the earlier analysis of several hundred of the donors. An earlier analysis of fewer than 750 of the donors classified V segments as functional when productive rearrangements were above 56.7% and as segregating when the standard deviation between donors was above 5%. A statistical classification framework was built to diagnose cytomegalovirus status from the catalog of TCR beta chain sequences. A later analysis assigned V and J genes by comparing TCR nucleotide sequences with IMGT/GENE-DB human TR gene sequences. In a later analysis, CDR3 sequences and most-parsimonious VDJ recombination scenarios were assigned using the TCRdist pipeline. In a later analysis, every TCR beta chain was defined by the combination of its CDR3 amino acid sequence and its V-gene family, and reads without a unique V-gene family were dropped. To address suspected cross-contamination and a sequencing artifact, a later analysis removed 592 highly shared, low-generation-probability nucleotide sequences. In a later analysis, a clonal expansion index for each public chain was calculated from normalized within-repertoire ranks of inferred template counts. A later analysis computed generation probabilities with a VDJ recombination model fitted to out-of-frame rearrangements, and checked the results against IGoR. A later analysis scored TCR-TCR, TCR-HLA and TCR-CMV co-occurrence with hypergeometric tests, applying a repertoire-size bias correction to TCR pairs. False discovery rates were estimated in a later analysis by permuting HLA or CMV assignments 20 times. In a later analysis, co-occurring TCRs were grouped using DBSCAN, and TCRdist sequence similarity was added for clustering within HLA-allele-positive subsets. Repertoires with fewer than 30,000 or more than 120,000 public chains were left out of co-occurrence clustering, as were about 5 repertoires with anomalous nucleotide sharing. TCRdb retrieved this table from immuneACCESS and kept in-frame rearrangements only. Not all clones are present; in checked studies, unresolved V genes account for under half, and no reason is known for the remainder. V and J calls and clone size are given by that table; D and trimming were obtained from the DNA. Present in this sample are some 130,000 clones, roughly 60% of which were seen just once. The ten largest clonotypes hold 2% to 3% of the sample.

The chain links TRBV4-3 with TRBJ2-5; TRBD2 could be the D gene, as 6 bases match. This TCR derives from a woman between 40 and 50 years old in good health and CMV-seronegative. Sequenced: PBMCs. The nucleotides are TGCGCCAGCAGCCAAGGGGTGGAGGGCCAAGAGACCCAGTACTTC. It translates as CASSQGVEGQETQYF.